This TCR beta chain appears in the sequencing data of a study of T cell responses to AZD1222 COVID-19 vaccine. In the case of this clone: The antigen remains unidentified.

Study observations and caveats: Increased Spike-specific TCR breadth and depth were observed after two AZD1222 doses. White British people made up most donors, females outnumbered males, and clonal diversity was possibly underestimated. Baseline serology detected seropositivity in only a handful of AZD1222 recipients.

Sequencing used immunoSEQ multiplex PCR; TCRdb keeps in-frame clones, though not all of them. Among approximately 130,000 clones listed, roughly 90% were seen once. The CDR3 is 15 amino acids. The germline V gene has CDR1 SGHDT and CDR2 YYEEEE. V shed 2 bases and J shed 7 bases, with 16 bases lying between them. The clonotype comes from an adult in good health. V gene TRBV5-6 combines with J gene TRBJ2-1; D is possibly TRBD2 (5 bases). The material sequenced was peripheral blood, taken on day 0 of AZD1222 vaccination. The CDR3 DNA reads as TGTGCCAGCAGCTTCTTTAACTACGAGGGAAATGAGCAGTTCTTC. Translation gives CASSFFNYEGNEQFF.